These T cell receptor beta chains were read from a single sample in a study of cytomegalovirus exposure and HLA in healthy donors. Here immunoSEQ multiplex PCR was the method, and the copy in TCRdb shows in-frame clones only, minus some. Of about 120,000 clones listed, about 74% were seen once; the top ten hold roughly 2.5%. Material for sequencing was PBMCs. Receptor source: a female donor in good health and CMV-seronegative. CDR3s include the opening cysteine and the closing phenylalanine or tryptophan. The D gene is left open where the match is weak. Not all rows give a size; the values are once, few, many and, for expanded clones, a class.

cdr3_nt cdr3_aa d_call v_call clone_size j_call
TGTGCCAGCAGCCAAGACCGGACAGGAAGCTCCTACAATGAGCAGTTCTTC CASSQDRTGSSYNEQFF TRBD1 TRBV4-2 once TRBJ2-1
TGTGCCAGTAGTATTTCTCGGGTCACTGAAGCTTTCTTT CASSISRVTEAFF NA TRBV19 NA TRBJ1-1
TGTGCCAGCAGCCCCTCCGGACGGGCAGGGTCACCCCTCCACTTT CASSPSGRAGSPLHF NA TRBV7-2 NA TRBJ1-6
TGCGCCAGCAGCTTTGGGTTCCGAGGAACTAATGAAAAACTGTTTTTT CASSFGFRGTNEKLFF NA TRBV5-1 NA TRBJ1-4
TGTTCCAGCAGCCCCACCGGGTACGAGCAGTACTTC CSSSPTGYEQYF NA TRBV7-9 NA TRBJ2-7
TGTGCCAGCAGCCCAAAGGGACAGGGGGCCTATGGCTACACCTTC CASSPKGQGAYGYTF TRBD1 TRBV13 NA TRBJ1-2
TGTGCCAGCACTCTAGCGGGGGGTTACAATGAGCAGTTCTTC CASTLAGGYNEQFF TRBD2 TRBV27 NA TRBJ2-1
TGCGCCAGCAGCCAGTCAGGCGCGGGGAATTCACCCCTCCACTTT CASSQSGAGNSPLHF NA TRBV4-3 once TRBJ1-6
TGTGCCAGCAGTTACGGGCTCGGGAGGTCTGAGCAGTTCTTC CASSYGLGRSEQFF TRBD2 TRBV6-5 NA TRBJ2-1
TGTGCCAGCAGCGACCCGACCGGGACTAGCGCTTCGGAGACCCAGTACTTC CASSDPTGTSASETQYF TRBD2 TRBV9 NA TRBJ2-5
TGTGCCAGCAGCTACTACGCCACAAGCTCCGAGCAGTACTTC CASSYYATSSEQYF NA TRBV7-2 NA TRBJ2-7
TGTGCCAGCAGCTTAGCTAGCGGGGGGGCAGCCGCCGAGCAGTACTTC CASSLASGGAAAEQYF TRBD2 TRBV7-9 NA TRBJ2-7
TGTGCCAGCAGGCCGGGGACAGGGATAAATCAGCCCCAGCATTTT CASRPGTGINQPQHF TRBD1 TRBV7-8 NA TRBJ1-5
TGTGCCAGCAGCCAAGGACACATTAGCAATCAGCCCCAGCATTTT CASSQGHISNQPQHF NA TRBV13 NA TRBJ1-5
TGTGCCAGCAGTTACCGCAGGGAGGCAACTAATGAAAAACTGTTTTTT CASSYRREATNEKLFF NA TRBV6-5 NA TRBJ1-4
TGTGCCAGCATCCCCGGGATAGCGGGAGACAACTCCTACAATGAGCAGTTCTTC CASIPGIAGDNSYNEQFF TRBD2 TRBV7-9 NA TRBJ2-1
TGTGCCTGGGCGACAGGGGAAGGTTACGAGCAGTACTTC CAWATGEGYEQYF TRBD1 TRBV30 NA TRBJ2-7
TGTGCCAGCTCACCAAAGACAGGTTATGGCTACACCTTC CASSPKTGYGYTF NA TRBV18 NA TRBJ1-2
TGTGCCAGCAGCCCCGGGACAGGCCTCTATGGCTACACCTTC CASSPGTGLYGYTF TRBD1 TRBV9 NA TRBJ1-2
TGTGCCAGCAGTGGGACCGAGGGGCCTTTAGCGGGGGTAAAACAAGAGACCCAGTACTTC CASSGTEGPLAGVKQETQYF TRBD2 TRBV2 NA TRBJ2-5
TGTGCCAGCTCACCAACAGGGGTGGACTCTGGAAACACCATATATTTT CASSPTGVDSGNTIYF TRBD1 TRBV18 NA TRBJ1-3
TGTGCCAGCAGTCCATCCGGGAAGGGTACAGATACGCAGTATTTT CASSPSGKGTDTQYF NA TRBV27 NA TRBJ2-3
TGCGCCAGCAGCTTGGTCGCGGGGGAAACAGATACGCAGTATTTT CASSLVAGETDTQYF TRBD2 TRBV5-1 NA TRBJ2-3
TGTGCCAGCAGCTTATTTAAGGGGCCGAACACTGAAGCTTTCTTT CASSLFKGPNTEAFF NA TRBV7-8 NA TRBJ1-1
TGTGCCAGCAGCCCCCCCAATTCCTATGGCTACACCTTC CASSPPNSYGYTF NA TRBV7-9 NA TRBJ1-2
TGCGCCAGCGTCAGGCTAGCGGGGGTCTACAATGAGCAGTTCTTC CASVRLAGVYNEQFF TRBD2 TRBV5-1 NA TRBJ2-1
TGTGCCAGCAGCTATGGGACAGGGTGGACACCCCTCCACTTT CASSYGTGWTPLHF TRBD1 TRBV5-6 NA TRBJ1-6
TGTGCCAGCAGCCTACCGGGGAACATTCAGTACTTC CASSLPGNIQYF NA TRBV5-6 few TRBJ2-4
TGTGCCAGCAGCTCAAGACCCCAGGGGGTAGGGGAAAAACTGTTTTTT CASSSRPQGVGEKLFF TRBD1 TRBV5-4 few TRBJ1-4
TGTGCCAGCAGCTCCCGGGACAGTAATCCATACGAGCAGTACTTC CASSSRDSNPYEQYF TRBD1 TRBV7-9 NA TRBJ2-7
TGTGCCAGCAGCTTGCTATTTAGCAATCAGCCCCAGCATTTT CASSLLFSNQPQHF NA TRBV5-8 NA TRBJ1-5
TGTGCCAGCAGCCTCGGGTTTGGGACCGGGGGAGAGACCCAGTACTTC CASSLGFGTGGETQYF NA TRBV14 NA TRBJ2-5
TGTGCCAGCAGCTTGGGACTAGCGGGGCGATCGAACACCGGGGAGCTGTTTTTT CASSLGLAGRSNTGELFF TRBD2 TRBV5-6 NA TRBJ2-2
TGTGCCAGCACCGACAGGTCGGGCCGGTTGGGGACCCAGTACTTC CASTDRSGRLGTQYF NA TRBV28 NA TRBJ2-5
TGTGCTAGTGGATCGGGTGAATCGGCTGGAAACACCATATATTTT CASGSGESAGNTIYF NA TRBV12-5 few TRBJ1-3
TGTGCCAGCAGTTTCAGGGGGACCTCTGGAAACACCATATATTTT CASSFRGTSGNTIYF TRBD1 TRBV9 NA TRBJ1-3
TGTGCCAGCAGTTCCGGGAGAGGCTATGGCTACACCTTC CASSSGRGYGYTF NA TRBV6-5 NA TRBJ1-2
TGTGCCAGCAGTTACTCGAAGCGGGGAAGAAATGAGCAGTTCTTC CASSYSKRGRNEQFF TRBD2 TRBV6-5 once TRBJ2-1
TGTGCAAGTCGCGCAGCTAGGGGCTCCCGCTCCACAGATACGCAGTATTTT CASRAARGSRSTDTQYF NA TRBV12-2 NA TRBJ2-3
TGTGCCAGCAGCGTAGCTTGGGGAGGAGGAGATGAAAAACTGTTTTTT CASSVAWGGGDEKLFF NA TRBV9 NA TRBJ1-4
TGTGCCAGCAGTGAAGACACCTATGGCTACACCTTC CASSEDTYGYTF NA TRBV2 NA TRBJ1-2
TGTGCCAGCAGCCCGACGGGCCCTGGCCGGGGAGCTTTCTTT CASSPTGPGRGAFF NA TRBV7-3 NA TRBJ1-1
TGTGCCAGCAGCGCCCAGGGGGCAGGAGGCTACACCTTC CASSAQGAGGYTF TRBD1 TRBV11-1 NA TRBJ1-2
TGTGCCATCAGTGAGTCGATGTCCAACGGGGAGACCCAGTACTTC CAISESMSNGETQYF NA TRBV10-3 NA TRBJ2-5
TGTGCCAGCAGCCCCCCGACAGGGATGGAAAGAAAACTGTTTTTT CASSPPTGMERKLFF TRBD1 TRBV7-9 NA TRBJ1-4
TGTGCCAGCAGCTTGGGACAGGGAGACGTACTGTTTTTT CASSLGQGDVLFF TRBD1 TRBV5-4 NA TRBJ1-4
TGCGCCAGCAGCCTGCAGGCAGGGCCTAATCAGCCCCAGCATTTT CASSLQAGPNQPQHF NA TRBV4-3 NA TRBJ1-5
TGTGCCAGCAGCCTTTACAGTGGGGCTCGCTCCTACGAGCAGTACTTC CASSLYSGARSYEQYF NA TRBV9 NA TRBJ2-7
TGTGCCAGCAGCTTCGGACTAGCGGGGTACAATGAGCAGTTCTTC CASSFGLAGYNEQFF TRBD2 TRBV5-5 NA TRBJ2-1
TGTGCCAGCAGCTTCATGGGGCAGGGAGGCTACACCTTC CASSFMGQGGYTF NA TRBV7-2 NA TRBJ1-2
TGTGCCAGCAGTGAGGGCAGGGGCTTCGGTGAAGCTTTCTTT CASSEGRGFGEAFF NA TRBV2 NA TRBJ1-1
TGTGCCAGCAGCCAAGAACCGGGACTAGCGGGGGATGAGCAGTTCTTC CASSQEPGLAGDEQFF TRBD2 TRBV4-2 NA TRBJ2-1
TGTGCCATCAGTGGGGCCGACAGAGTAGATGCGTTGACCTTC CAISGADRVDALTF NA TRBV10-3 NA TRBJ1-2